A single sample is the source of the 25 T cell receptor beta chains below, sequenced in a study of T cells in women clearing cervical HPV infection. Profiled with immunoSEQ multiplex PCR; TCRdb holds only in-frame clones, not every one. The sample table sets out tens of thousands of clones. Sequenced: blood buffy coat. These receptors originate from a woman between 18 and 70 years old with a cervical HPV16 infection that either progressed to CIN3+ or cleared (not recorded which).

The CDR3 bases that were read are TGTGCCAGCAGCTCGCACAGGGTACACGGTCAGCCC. It codes for CASSSHRVHGQP. The full CDR3 sequence reads CASSSHRVHGQPQHF. The chain is built from TRBV7-9 and TRBJ1-5, with D perhaps matching TRBD1 (6 bases). With the read ending 3 residues before the CDR3 end, the germline J gene is used to fill in that end. The germline CDR1 and CDR2 sequences are SEHNR and FQNEAQ (reference sequence). The ends were cut back, 4 bases at V and 6 bases at J, with 16 bases in the middle. The CDR3 has 15 residues. The variable domain in full, completed from reference TRBV7-9 and TRBJ1-5, reads DTGVSQNPRHKITKRGQNVTFRCDPISEHNRLYWYRQTLGQGPEFLTYFQNEAQLEKSRLLSDRFSAERPKGSFSTLEIQRTEQGDSAMYLCASSSHRVHGQPQHFGDGTRLSIL.

Details on this clone: The CDR3 is cut off 3 residues early in the read; its end comes from the germline J gene. The chain combines TRBV7-6 with TRBJ2-7, with D maybe TRBD1 (5 bases). Per germline, CDR1 SGHVS and CDR2 FNYEAQ. The CDR3 totals 17 residues. Trimming pared 1 base from V and 2 bases from J, leaving 18 bases between. Partial CDR3 DNA: TGTGCCAGCAGCTTAGAGGACCTTACAGGTGCTCCCTACGAG. This codes for CASSLEDLTGAPYE. In full, the CDR3 reads CASSLEDLTGAPYEQYF.

Remarks on this clone: The read comes to an end 3 residues before the CDR3 does, leaving the germline J gene to fill in the end. The rearrangement uses TRBV20-1 and TRBJ1-1; D may be TRBD1 (6 bases). V shed 5 bases and J shed 3 bases, with 13 bases lying between them. CDR1 and CDR2 (germline): DFQATT, SNEGSKA (reference sequence). This CDR3 has 13 amino acids. The CDR3 sequence is CSAVKGGYTEAFF. The CDR3 DNA, read in part, is TGCAGTGCTGTTAAAGGGGGATACACTGAA.

On this clone itself: The read gets to within 3 residues of the CDR3 end, and the germline J gene fills in the rest. The gene calls are TRBV20-1 and TRBJ2-1; 8 nucleotides agree with TRBD2. CDR3 length: 15 residues. Trimming at V came to 3 bases and at J to 4 bases, leaving 8 bases not matched to a gene. CDR1 is DFQATT, CDR2 SNEGSKA, per germline (reference sequence). The sequenced CDR3 bases are TGCAGTGCTAGTGTAGCCGGGGGGGTTTACAATGAG. This codes for CSASVAGGVYNE. The entire CDR3 reads CSASVAGGVYNEQFF.

With regard to this clone: Read coverage stops 3 residues before the CDR3 terminus; the germline J gene supplies the remainder. This chain links TRBV12-3 or TRBV12-4 with TRBJ1-1, with 7 positions matching TRBD1. The length of the CDR3 is 13 residues. The trim removed 6 bases at V and 1 base at J, leaving 2 bases unmatched. CDR3 in amino acids: CASRGTANTEAFF. Partial CDR3 DNA: TGTGCCAGCAGGGGGACAGCGAACACTGAA.

In regard to this clone: A read error may account for a junction end that differs from germline. The DNA ends 3 residues before the CDR3 does, and the rest of the CDR3 is filled in from the germline J gene. The chain combines TRBV7-7 with TRBJ1-4, with TRBD1 identical over 9 bases. Germline-derived CDR1 and CDR2 are SSHAT and FNYEAQ (reference sequence). The CDR3 consists of 15 residues. CDR3 DNA, as far as it was read: TGTGCTAGCAGCTCGGGACAGGGTGGGAACGAAAAA. Protein: CASSSGQGGNEK. The complete CDR3 sequence is CASSSGQGGNEKLFF.

By frequency, this clone is medium-sized. The read ends 3 residues early relative to the CDR3; the germline J gene fills the gap. V gene TRBV7-9 combines with J gene TRBJ2-1, with 8 bases matching TRBD2. The V and J ends lost 5 bases and 8 bases, in that order; junction bases with no gene match: 11. The CDR3 length is 15 residues. Germline CDR1 and CDR2: SEHNR and FQNEAQ (reference sequence). The CDR3 DNA, read in part, is TGTGCCAGCAGCGGTAGGAGCGGGGGCATCCATGAG. Its protein is CASSGRSGGIHE. From start to end, the CDR3 is CASSGRSGGIHEQFF.

Details on this clone: The read falls 3 residues short of the CDR3 end, and the missing part is taken from the germline J gene. This rearrangement joins TRBV5-1 to TRBJ1-3, with D hard to call. V dropped 5 bases and J dropped 1 base, with 10 bases sitting between them. CDR3 size: 14 residues. The germline CDR1 and CDR2 sequences are SGHRS and YFSETQ. Incomplete CDR3 DNA: TGCGCCAGCAGGACTACCGTGTCTGGAAACACC. Translated: CASRTTVSGNT. The whole CDR3 sequence reads CASRTTVSGNTIYF.

A note on this clone: Read coverage stops 3 residues before the CDR3 terminus; the germline J gene supplies the remainder. The chain couples TRBV5-1 to TRBJ1-2; D is possibly TRBD1 (6 bases). The CDR3 runs to 16 residues. V was pared by 0 bases and J by 6 bases, with 18 bases between. Germline V CDR1 and CDR2: SGHRS, YFSETQ. The CDR3 region is CASSLEGEAHIDGYTF. The CDR3 DNA, read in part, is TGCGCCAGCAGCTTGGAGGGGGAGGCCCACATTGATGGC.

Concerning this clone: Sequencing ends 3 residues short of the CDR3 end; the germline J gene provides the rest. This chain joins TRBV19 and TRBJ2-5; D is ambiguous. The germline V gene has CDR1 LNHDA and CDR2 SQIVND (reference sequence). Trimming pared 3 bases from V and 1 base from J, leaving 6 bases between. The CDR3 consists of 13 residues. The DNA read from the CDR3 is TGTGCCAGTAGTATTCAGGTCCAAGAGACC. It codes for CASSIQVQET. The entire CDR3 protein is CASSIQVQETQYF.

Points on this clone: The missing CDR3 end, 3 residues past where the read stops, is filled in from the germline J gene. The chain combines TRBV10-3 with TRBJ1-5; a weak D match, TRBD1 (6 bases). This CDR3 has 14 residues. Trimming took off 6 bases at V and 3 bases at J, with 12 bases between the two ends. CDR1 ENHRY and CDR2 SYGVKD come from the germline V gene. The part of the CDR3 DNA that was read is TGTGCCATCAGAAGTACAGGGCACAATCAGCCC. Amino acids: CAIRSTGHNQP. The whole CDR3 region reads CAIRSTGHNQPQHF.

On this clone itself: The sequenced fragment ends 3 residues before the CDR3 boundary, so the rest is inferred from the germline J gene. This chain connects TRBV11-2 to TRBJ2-4; a possible D gene is TRBD2 (6 bases). CDR1 is SGHAT and CDR2 is FQNNGV in the germline V gene. Trimming took 5 bases from V and 2 from J, leaving 10 bases between them. The CDR3 length is 14 residues. The covered CDR3 bases are TGTGCCAGCAGCGCCGGGGGACCCAAAAACATT. It codes for CASSAGGPKNI. The full CDR3 sequence reads CASSAGGPKNIQYF.

Note on this clone: At one end, the junction sequence differs from germline, possibly due to a read error. The observed sequence ends 3 residues before the CDR3 terminus, with the missing tail filled in from the germline J gene. The rearrangement joins TRBV7-7 to TRBJ2-2, with 12 bases lining up with TRBD1. Germline CDR1 and CDR2: SSHAT and FNYEAQ (reference sequence). There are 15 residues in the CDR3. CDR3: CASSLGTGGNGELFF. CDR3 DNA (partial): TGTGCTAGCAGCCTGGGGACAGGGGGCAACGGGGAG.

A word on this clone: The read stops 3 residues short of the end of the CDR3; the missing end is completed from the germline J gene. The rearrangement links TRBV11-3 to TRBJ1-1; the match to TRBD1 covers 7 bases. V lost 5 bases and J lost 1; bases outside the gene matches: 7. This CDR3 has 15 amino acids. Per the germline V gene, CDR1 is SGHNT and CDR2 is YENEEA. CDR3 DNA (partial): TGTGCCAGCAGCCCCGGAGGACAGGCGAACACTGAA. It yields the protein CASSPGGQANTE. The whole CDR3 region reads CASSPGGQANTEAFF.

Concerning this clone: The CDR3 end is not reached by the read, which stops 3 residues before it; the germline J gene fills it in. The rearrangement uses TRBV10-3 and TRBJ2-3, with 11 bases lining up with TRBD2. The CDR3 has 15 amino acids. The V gene's germline CDR1 is ENHRY and CDR2 SYGVKD. V trimming: 4 bases; J trimming: 8 bases; junction bases outside the gene matches: 8. The CDR3 DNA, read in part, is TGTGCCATCAGTGGTAGCGGGGGGGATCTTGCTACG. It codes for CAISGSGGDLAT. The entire CDR3 reads CAISGSGGDLATQYF.

On this clone itself: The DNA ends 3 residues before the CDR3 does, and the rest of the CDR3 is filled in from the germline J gene. The rearrangement joins TRBV5-1 to TRBJ1-1; possible D gene TRBD1, 5 bases. This CDR3 contains 14 residues. Germline lookup yields CDR1 SGHRS and CDR2 YFSETQ. V shed 3 bases and J shed 1 base, with 10 bases lying between them. The sequenced CDR3 bases are TGCGCCAGCAGCTCAGGACACCAGAACACTGAA. Protein product: CASSSGHQNTE. The entire CDR3 reads CASSSGHQNTEAFF.

About this clone itself: From the germline J gene comes the end of the CDR3, since the read stops 3 residues before it. The V gene is TRBV7-9, the J gene TRBJ2-5; 9 bases match TRBD1. V lost 5 bases, J lost 4 bases, and 8 bases stayed unmatched. The CDR3 spans 15 residues. Germline loops: CDR1 SEHNR, CDR2 FQNEAQ (reference sequence). The CDR3 spells CASSVGTGLTETQYF. The CDR3 bases that were read are TGTGCCAGCAGCGTGGGGACAGGGCTCACAGAGACC.

As regards this clone: The read gets to within 3 residues of the CDR3 end, and the germline J gene fills in the rest. The chain couples TRBV5-1 to TRBJ2-3; 8 positions match TRBD2. Germline CDR1 and CDR2: SGHRS and YFSETQ. CDR3 length equals 14 residues. J lost 3 bases, V lost 4 bases, and 4 bases had no gene match. CDR3 amino acids: CASSVGLATDTQYF. Incomplete CDR3 DNA: TGCGCCAGCAGCGTCGGACTAGCAACAGATACG.

Worth noting for this clone: Read data end 3 residues before the CDR3 end; the end is taken from the germline J gene. The J gene is TRBJ2-3, the V gene TRBV5-1, with 9 bases aligning to TRBD2. This CDR3 comprises 14 residues. Germline-derived CDR1 and CDR2 are SGHRS and YFSETQ. Trimming removed 7 bases from V and 2 bases from J; junction bases left unmatched: 5. The sequenced part of the CDR3 DNA is TGCGCCAGCGGGAGCGGGGGGCCCACAGATACG. This gives the protein CASGSGGPTDT. Given in full, the CDR3 is CASGSGGPTDTQYF.

As concerns this clone: The read finishes 3 residues shy of the CDR3 end, and the germline J gene is used to complete it. J is TRBJ2-1 and V is TRBV7-3; 10 nucleotides line up with TRBD1. V trimming: 2 bases; J trimming: 7 bases; junction bases outside the gene matches: 11. Germline CDR1 SGHTA, CDR2 FQGTGA. The CDR3 consists of 17 residues. The CDR3 DNA, read in part, is TGTGCCAGCAGCTTATCCCCGGGACAGGGGAACCGGAATGAG. The encoded protein is CASSLSPGQGNRNE. The whole CDR3 protein is CASSLSPGQGNRNEQFF. Full variable domain (outside the CDR3, taken from reference TRBV7-3 and TRBJ2-1): GAGVSQTPSNKVTEKGKYVELRCDPISGHTALYWYRQSLGQGPEFLIYFQGTGAADDSGLPNDRFFAVRPEGSVSTLKIQRTERGDSAVYLCASSLSPGQGNRNEQFFGPGTRLTVL.

As concerns this clone: The read halts 3 residues ahead of the CDR3 end, with the missing end drawn from the germline J gene. V is TRBV20-1 and J is TRBJ2-7; 9 bases agree with TRBD1. CDR1 is DFQATT, CDR2 SNEGSKA, per germline (reference sequence). V trimming: 4 bases; J trimming: 1 base; junction bases outside the gene matches: 11. CDR3 length: 16 residues. The CDR3 region is CSAISAGTGLSYEQYF. The part of the CDR3 DNA that was read is TGCAGTGCTATTTCGGCCGGGACAGGGCTTTCCTACGAG.

As regards this clone: The CDR3 is cut off 3 residues early in the read; its end comes from the germline J gene. J is TRBJ2-2 and V is TRBV13; D unclear. From germline, CDR1 is PRHDT and CDR2 FYEKMQ (reference sequence). Between the trimmed V and J ends, which lost 5 bases and 7 bases, there was a span of 11 bases. The CDR3 covers 13 residues. Incomplete CDR3 DNA: TGTGCCAGCAGCCTAAGAATAATCGGGGAG. Protein sequence: CASSLRIIGE. The entire CDR3 reads CASSLRIIGELFF.

A note on this clone: Relative to the germline gene, one junction end is altered; a read error may explain this. The DNA ends 3 residues before the CDR3 does, and the rest of the CDR3 is filled in from the germline J gene. This rearrangement joins TRBV7-8 to TRBJ1-2; 9 bases align to TRBD1. The length of the CDR3 is 14 residues. CDR1 and CDR2 (germline): SGHVS, FQNEAQ. The CDR3 sequence: CAGSVGQGNYGYTF. Partial CDR3 DNA: TGTGCCGGCAGCGTAGGACAGGGGAACTATGGC.

Turning to this clone: The read finishes 3 residues shy of the CDR3 end, and the germline J gene is used to complete it. This chain uses TRBV7-3 with TRBJ1-1, with 11 bases identical to TRBD1. The CDR3 is made up of 15 amino acids. Germline V gene data show CDR1 as SGHTA and CDR2 as FQGTGA. V was clipped by 6 bases and J by 5 bases; unmatched bases: 8. This chain's CDR3 is CASRLGQGAGTEAFF. The DNA read from the CDR3 is TGTGCCAGCAGATTAGGACAGGGGGCAGGTACTGAA.

Remarks on this clone: The read ends 3 residues before the CDR3 terminus; that terminus is restored from the germline J gene. The gene calls are TRBV20-1 and TRBJ1-1; 11 bases map to TRBD1. Per the germline V gene, CDR1 is DFQATT and CDR2 is SNEGSKA (reference sequence). With 7 bases clipped from V and 4 bases from J, the junction kept 11 bases outside the gene matches. The CDR3 has 15 amino acids. CDR3 DNA (partial): TGCAGTGGTAATGGACAGGGGGCTATTGGCACTGAA. This translates into CSGNGQGAIGTE. The whole CDR3 reads CSGNGQGAIGTEAFF.